This record concerns one TCR beta chain sequence. The sample belongs to a study of cytomegalovirus exposure and HLA in healthy donors. The PCR used 60 Vbeta and 13 Jbeta primers. Libraries were prepared by immunoSEQ multiplex PCR; TCRdb keeps only in-frame clonotypes and omits some of them. The data contain 95,000 to 120,000 clones, approximately 80% of them singletons. V lost 1 base, J lost 4 bases, and 10 bases lay in between. The V gene's germline CDR1 is MGHRA and CDR2 YSYEKL. This CDR3 region has 14 residues. This TCR derives from a woman aged 25-40 years in good health and CMV-seropositive. Sequenced sample: PBMCs. V and J are TRBV4-1 and TRBJ1-2; D unclear. CDR3 region: CASSQGAGIYGYTF. DNA for the CDR3: TGCGCCAGCAGCCAAGGGGCCGGGATCTATGGCTACACCTTC.